This TCR beta chain is from a study of OX40 agonist ivuxolimab in advanced cancers. Background for the entire study: Ivuxolimab, which targeted the costimulatory receptor OX40 (CD134), was an agonistic, fully human IgG2 monoclonal antibody. Intravenous ivuxolimab was administered to patients every 2 weeks at six dose levels: 0.01, 0.1, 0.3, 1.5, 3 and 10 mg/kg. Among the roughly 52 dose-escalation patients, about 20 had hepatocellular carcinoma, approximately 15 melanoma, 9 renal cell carcinoma and 9 head and neck cancer. A male proportion of about 79% and a mean age of roughly 58 years, ranging from about 20 to 85, were recorded for the dose-escalation cohort. Prior anti-PD-1, anti-PD-L1 or anti-CTLA-4 therapy was permitted, and 30% to 45% of dose-escalation patients had received checkpoint inhibitors. Partial responses were achieved by three dose-escalation patients, of whom one had hepatocellular carcinoma and two had cutaneous melanoma. Peripheral TCRbeta sequencing was intended to test whether TCR sequence diversity was altered and clonal T-cell expansion was caused by ivuxolimab. The monotherapy dose-escalation portion (N of about 50 patients) of the phase I ivuxolimab trial is reported in the paper.

Broader findings and caveats from the paper: Low levels of normalized T-cell clonal expansion were also seen in some patients who did not respond. In the 0.1-3.0 mg/kg groups, partial responders had among the lowest normalized peripheral clonal expansion, particularly in CD8+ T cells. The antigen specificity of the clonally expanded peripheral T cells was not determined. After ivuxolimab, expanded clones were on average more numerous among CD8+ T cells than among CD4+ T cells. At doses of 0.1 to 3.0 mg/kg, clonal expansion of both CD4+ and CD8+ blood T cells was observed from baseline to week 6.

Comment on this clone: The antigen it recognizes is unknown. No much larger clone is present one base from it, and per-base qualities are unavailable.

For sequencing of the TCRbeta CDR3 region, genomic DNA was extracted from the sorted cells. TCRbeta CDR3 regions were sequenced using the immunoSEQ Assay. TCRdb obtained this table from immuneACCESS and retained in-frame rearrangements with V and J assigned. These tables miss some clones; where compared with another copy, unresolved V genes account for less than half of the shortfall, and the remainder is unexplained. The sample has approximately 58,000 clones on record, around 90% of them singletons. The ten most abundant clones make up under 3.5% of the sample. The trial excluded patients who had a history of autoimmune disease or were on systemic immunosuppression. Peripheral blood for TCR sequencing was collected from all dose cohorts at baseline, on cycle 4 day 1, and on cycle 7 day 1. Samples came from an open-label, multicenter, first-in-human phase I dose-escalation trial of ivuxolimab. Adults with locally advanced or metastatic head and neck squamous cell, hepatocellular, melanoma or renal cell carcinoma were enrolled in the trial. CD4+ and CD8+ T cells were sorted separately from peripheral blood before TCR sequencing.

The receptor comes from an adult with an advanced solid tumor such as melanoma, head and neck, liver or kidney cancer. The starting material was CD4+ or CD8+ T cells sorted from blood, obtained in a trial of the OX40 agonist ivuxolimab.

The CDR3 reads CASSPGTRYGYTF. The nucleotide sequence is given as TGTGCCAGCAGCCCAGGGACACGCTATGGCTACACCTTC. The chain uses TRBV5-6 and TRBJ1-2, and perhaps TRBD1 as D gene, on 6 matching bases. The germline V gene supplies CDR1 SGHDT and CDR2 YYEEEE. From the cysteine through the phenylalanine, the CDR3 covers 13 amino acids. Kept here is only the CDR3 DNA, which spans 39 bases and is read in frame from base 1. Between the V and J ends, shortened by 4 bases and 4 bases respectively, the junction contains 11 bases.